One and the same sample provided the 2 T cell receptor beta chains below, sequenced in a study of T cell responses to AZD1222 COVID-19 vaccine (dated by TCRdb to the early 2020s). Taken with the paper, the label for time point translates to: baseline before first vaccination. The library was obtained by the immunoSEQ multiplex PCR assay. TCRdb obtained this table from immuneACCESS and retained in-frame rearrangements with V and J assigned. These tables miss some clones; where compared with another copy, unresolved V genes account for less than half of the shortfall, and the remainder is unexplained. In this sample the table shows under 95,000 clones, 86% of which occur a single time. Around 8.2% of the sample is in the top ten clones. This material consisted of peripheral blood, taken on day 0 of AZD1222 vaccination. These receptor sequences come from an adult in good health.

This chain uses TRBV25-1 with TRBJ1-1; 10 nucleotides agree with TRBD1. This CDR3 comprises 12 residues. Germline CDR1 reads MGHDK; CDR2 reads SYGVNS. The CDR3 DNA reads as TGTCCCGGGCGACAGGGGGCCATTGAAGCTTTCTTT. Translated, it gives CPGRQGAIEAFF.

The chain combines TRBV5-1 with TRBJ2-2; D is unclear. Trimming pared 1 base from V and 3 bases from J, leaving 10 bases between. This CDR3 region has 15 residues. Germline V CDR1 and CDR2: SGHRS, YFSETQ. CDR3 in amino acids: CASSLSVVYTGELFF. Here the CDR3 DNA reads TGCGCCAGCAGCTTGTCGGTAGTGTACACCGGGGAGCTGTTTTTT.